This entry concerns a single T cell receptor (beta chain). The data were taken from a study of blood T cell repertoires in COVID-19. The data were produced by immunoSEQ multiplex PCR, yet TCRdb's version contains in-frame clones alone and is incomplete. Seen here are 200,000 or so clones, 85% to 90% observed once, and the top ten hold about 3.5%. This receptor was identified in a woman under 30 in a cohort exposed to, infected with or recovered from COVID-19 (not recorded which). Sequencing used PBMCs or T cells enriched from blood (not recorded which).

DNA for the CDR3: TGTGCCAGCAGCTTAGATCCTGGCGGAGTAGGAGATACGCAGTATTTT. Translation gives CASSLDPGGVGDTQYF. The chain carries TRBV11-3 and TRBJ2-3; D not resolved. The CDR3 consists of 16 residues. Trimming shortened V by 0 bases and J by 5 bases, and 15 bases separated the two germline ends. In germline, CDR1 is SGHNT, CDR2 YENEEA.